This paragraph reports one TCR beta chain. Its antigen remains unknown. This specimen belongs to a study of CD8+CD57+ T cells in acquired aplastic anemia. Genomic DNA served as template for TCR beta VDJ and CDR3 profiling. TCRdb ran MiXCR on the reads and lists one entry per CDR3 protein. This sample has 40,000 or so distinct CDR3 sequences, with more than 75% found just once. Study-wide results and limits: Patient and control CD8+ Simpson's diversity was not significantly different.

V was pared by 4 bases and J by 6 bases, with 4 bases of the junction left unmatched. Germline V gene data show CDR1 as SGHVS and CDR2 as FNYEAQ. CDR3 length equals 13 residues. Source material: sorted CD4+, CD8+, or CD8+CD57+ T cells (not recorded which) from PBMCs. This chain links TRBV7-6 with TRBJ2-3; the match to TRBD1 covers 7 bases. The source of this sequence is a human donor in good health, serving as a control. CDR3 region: CASSSTGTDTQYF. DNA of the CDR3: TGTGCCAGCAGCTCGACAGGGACGGATACGCAGTATTTT.